This is a list of T cell receptor beta chains from one sample in a study of blood T cell repertoires in COVID-19. Method: immunoSEQ multiplex PCR; TCRdb's copy keeps in-frame clones and lacks some. Found here are 140,000 to 150,000 clones, about 87% of them singletons; the top ten hold 8.6%. Source material: peripheral blood. The receptors come from a woman in her forties or fifties with active or convalescent COVID-19. CDR3s include the opening cysteine and the closing phenylalanine or tryptophan. Each record gives: V gene, clone size, D gene, J gene, CDR3 DNA, CDR3 protein. The D gene is left open where the match is weak. Clone sizes are given selectively: once, few, many, or a class where the clone is expanded.

v_call: TRBV9
clone_size: NA
d_call: NA
j_call: TRBJ2-1
cdr3_nt: TGTGCCAGCAGCGTAGCAAGATCCCCTAGCTATGAGCAGTTCTTC
cdr3_aa: CASSVARSPSYEQFF

v_call: TRBV7-9
clone_size: NA
d_call: TRBD1
j_call: TRBJ1-5
cdr3_nt: TGTGCCAGCAGCCACAGCCTATGGGACAGGGGAAACAATCAGCCCCAGCATTTT
cdr3_aa: CASSHSLWDRGNNQPQHF

v_call: TRBV7-9
clone_size: NA
d_call: TRBD1
j_call: TRBJ1-4
cdr3_nt: TGTGCCAGCAGCTACGGGACAGGGGGAACTAATGAAAAACTGTTTTTT
cdr3_aa: CASSYGTGGTNEKLFF

v_call: TRBV7-2
clone_size: NA
d_call: TRBD2
j_call: TRBJ2-3
cdr3_nt: TGTGCCAGCAGCAACCCGGGACTAGCGGGGGGTCGCACAGATACGCAGTATTTT
cdr3_aa: CASSNPGLAGGRTDTQYF

v_call: TRBV5-8
clone_size: NA
d_call: NA
j_call: TRBJ1-3
cdr3_nt: TGTGCCAGCAGCTTAGGGGGCTCTGGAAACACCATATATTTT
cdr3_aa: CASSLGGSGNTIYF

v_call: TRBV7-9
clone_size: NA
d_call: NA
j_call: TRBJ1-2
cdr3_nt: TGTGCCAGCAGCTTAGTGGGCAGGGACTATGGCTACACCTTC
cdr3_aa: CASSLVGRDYGYTF

v_call: TRBV5-5
clone_size: few
d_call: NA
j_call: TRBJ1-1
cdr3_nt: TGTGCCAGCAGCTCCAAGTCCCGGGACACGGTAAGAGCTTTCTTT
cdr3_aa: CASSSKSRDTVRAFF

v_call: TRBV9
clone_size: NA
d_call: TRBD1
j_call: TRBJ1-2
cdr3_nt: TGTGCCAGCAGCGCCCAGGGGGCCCCCGTTTCAAACTATGGCTACACCTTC
cdr3_aa: CASSAQGAPVSNYGYTF

v_call: TRBV6-6
clone_size: NA
d_call: NA
j_call: TRBJ1-3
cdr3_nt: TGTGCCAGCAGTCGCCCGTGGTTGAACAATCCGCTCTCTGGAAACACCATATATTTT
cdr3_aa: CASSRPWLNNPLSGNTIYF

v_call: TRBV4-3
clone_size: NA
d_call: NA
j_call: TRBJ1-2
cdr3_nt: TGCGCCAGCAGCCAAGAGGTGGGGAGGGTTAATGGTGGCTACACCTTC
cdr3_aa: CASSQEVGRVNGGYTF

v_call: TRBV7-9
clone_size: NA
d_call: NA
j_call: TRBJ2-2
cdr3_nt: TGTGCCAGCAGCTTAGAGAGGAGTACCGGGGAGCTGTTTTTT
cdr3_aa: CASSLERSTGELFF

v_call: TRBV4-1
clone_size: NA
d_call: NA
j_call: TRBJ2-7
cdr3_nt: TGCGCCAGCAGCCACAAACTGGATCTAGACCTCTACGAGCAGTACTTC
cdr3_aa: CASSHKLDLDLYEQYF

v_call: TRBV5-4
clone_size: NA
d_call: NA
j_call: TRBJ2-3
cdr3_nt: TGTGCCAGCAGCTCCGGGATTCTCACAGATACGCAGTATTTT
cdr3_aa: CASSSGILTDTQYF

v_call: TRBV30
clone_size: NA
d_call: TRBD1
j_call: TRBJ2-6
cdr3_nt: TGTGCCTGGGACAGGGGTGTCTCTGGGGCCAACGTCCTGACTTTC
cdr3_aa: CAWDRGVSGANVLTF

v_call: TRBV18
clone_size: NA
d_call: TRBD1
j_call: TRBJ1-4
cdr3_nt: TGTGCCAGCTCACCACGACAGGGCTTTGGTGAAAAACTGTTTTTT
cdr3_aa: CASSPRQGFGEKLFF

v_call: TRBV11-2
clone_size: NA
d_call: TRBD1
j_call: TRBJ1-1
cdr3_nt: TGTGCCAGCAGCTCCCAGAAAATACAGGGGGCGCGGGGCACTGAAGCTTTCTTT
cdr3_aa: CASSSQKIQGARGTEAFF

v_call: TRBV2
clone_size: NA
d_call: TRBD1
j_call: TRBJ1-2
cdr3_nt: TGTGCCAGCACCTCGGACAGGGATGGCGGCTACACCTTC
cdr3_aa: CASTSDRDGGYTF

v_call: TRBV2
clone_size: many
d_call: TRBD1
j_call: TRBJ1-2
cdr3_nt: TGTGCCAGCAGTGAAGCATCAGGGGGGAGTTATGGCTACACCTTC
cdr3_aa: CASSEASGGSYGYTF

v_call: TRBV2
clone_size: many
d_call: TRBD2
j_call: TRBJ2-1
cdr3_nt: TGTGCCAGCACCGACTTGCGGGGGGACTACAATGAGCAGTTCTTC
cdr3_aa: CASTDLRGDYNEQFF

v_call: TRBV18
clone_size: NA
d_call: NA
j_call: TRBJ2-5
cdr3_nt: TGTGCCAGCTCACCCCCGGTTGGTGGGACCCAGTACTTC
cdr3_aa: CASSPPVGGTQYF

v_call: TRBV7-2
clone_size: NA
d_call: NA
j_call: TRBJ1-1
cdr3_nt: TGTGCCAGCAGCTTAGTAAACAACGGGGCTGAAGCTTTCTTT
cdr3_aa: CASSLVNNGAEAFF

v_call: TRBV5-1
clone_size: once
d_call: TRBD2
j_call: TRBJ2-2
cdr3_nt: TGCGCCAGCAGCGTAACAGCGGGAGTGATCGGGGAGCTGTTTTTT
cdr3_aa: CASSVTAGVIGELFF

v_call: TRBV19
clone_size: NA
d_call: NA
j_call: TRBJ1-1
cdr3_nt: TGTGCCAGTAGTATCGCGACAGGACTCACTGAAGCTTTCTTT
cdr3_aa: CASSIATGLTEAFF

v_call: TRBV2
clone_size: NA
d_call: NA
j_call: TRBJ1-1
cdr3_nt: TGTGCCAGCAGATCGGGGGACCTGCCGACCCATGAAGCTTTCTTT
cdr3_aa: CASRSGDLPTHEAFF

v_call: TRBV9
clone_size: NA
d_call: NA
j_call: TRBJ2-1
cdr3_nt: TGTGCCAGCAGCGTATGGCCAGGCAATGAGCAGTTCTTC
cdr3_aa: CASSVWPGNEQFF

v_call: TRBV5-4
clone_size: once
d_call: NA
j_call: TRBJ2-7
cdr3_nt: TGTGCCAGCAGCTGGGGGGGCAACCCTCCCGGGGGCGAGCAGTACTTC
cdr3_aa: CASSWGGNPPGGEQYF

v_call: TRBV7-6
clone_size: NA
d_call: NA
j_call: TRBJ1-1
cdr3_nt: TGTGCCAGCAGCCCCAGTCACAGTAACACTGAAGCTTTCTTT
cdr3_aa: CASSPSHSNTEAFF

v_call: TRBV9
clone_size: NA
d_call: NA
j_call: TRBJ2-5
cdr3_nt: TGTGCCAGCAGCAGGGGGCAAGAGACCCAGTACTTC
cdr3_aa: CASSRGQETQYF

v_call: TRBV28
clone_size: NA
d_call: NA
j_call: TRBJ1-1
cdr3_nt: TGTGCCAGCTATATCCTCCCTACTACAGGGAAAGCTTTCTTT
cdr3_aa: CASYILPTTGKAFF

v_call: TRBV5-4
clone_size: few
d_call: NA
j_call: TRBJ1-3
cdr3_nt: TGTGCCAGCAGCTTGGACATCTCTGGAAACACCATATATTTT
cdr3_aa: CASSLDISGNTIYF

v_call: TRBV2
clone_size: NA
d_call: TRBD2
j_call: TRBJ2-7
cdr3_nt: TGTGCCAGCACGCGGGAGAAATTTTACGAGCAGTACTTC
cdr3_aa: CASTREKFYEQYF

v_call: TRBV3-1/TRBV3-2
clone_size: NA
d_call: NA
j_call: TRBJ1-1
cdr3_nt: TGTGCCAGCAGTCAAGAAGGGCGGGGGAAGGGGAACACTGAAGCTTTCTTT
cdr3_aa: CASSQEGRGKGNTEAFF

v_call: TRBV6-6
clone_size: NA
d_call: TRBD1
j_call: TRBJ1-6
cdr3_nt: TGTGCCAGCAGCCCGGGACAGGGGGGTTATAATTCACCCCTCCACTTT
cdr3_aa: CASSPGQGGYNSPLHF

v_call: TRBV7-3
clone_size: NA
d_call: TRBD2
j_call: TRBJ2-1
cdr3_nt: TGTGCCAGCAGCGAGACTAGCGGGACTCTATACAATGAGCAGTTCTTC
cdr3_aa: CASSETSGTLYNEQFF

v_call: TRBV9
clone_size: NA
d_call: TRBD1
j_call: TRBJ1-4
cdr3_nt: TGTGCCAGCAGCGTAGACAGGGGTGAAAAACTGTTTTTT
cdr3_aa: CASSVDRGEKLFF

v_call: TRBV6-5
clone_size: NA
d_call: TRBD2
j_call: TRBJ2-1
cdr3_nt: TGTGCCACTGCTTTAGTAGCGGGAGGGCCATTAGAGCAGTTCTTC
cdr3_aa: CATALVAGGPLEQFF

v_call: TRBV27
clone_size: few
d_call: TRBD1
j_call: TRBJ1-5
cdr3_nt: TGTGCCAGCAGTCCTAGGGGGGACAGGGGTAGCAATCAGCCCCAGCATTTT
cdr3_aa: CASSPRGDRGSNQPQHF

v_call: TRBV2
clone_size: NA
d_call: NA
j_call: TRBJ1-2
cdr3_nt: TGTGCCAGCAGGCCGGACTTAAGCTACACCTTC
cdr3_aa: CASRPDLSYTF

v_call: TRBV24-1
clone_size: NA
d_call: TRBD2
j_call: TRBJ2-1
cdr3_nt: TGTGCCACCAGTGATGGGACTAGCGGGCCCAACAATGAGCAGTTCTTC
cdr3_aa: CATSDGTSGPNNEQFF

v_call: TRBV7-2
clone_size: NA
d_call: NA
j_call: TRBJ1-3
cdr3_nt: TGTGCCAGCAGCCAGGTTGGATTCTCTGGAAACACCATATATTTT
cdr3_aa: CASSQVGFSGNTIYF

v_call: TRBV27
clone_size: NA
d_call: NA
j_call: TRBJ1-1
cdr3_nt: TGTGCCAGCGGCCTAGGGGATGGTCACACTGAAGCTTTCTTT
cdr3_aa: CASGLGDGHTEAFF

v_call: TRBV5-1
clone_size: NA
d_call: NA
j_call: TRBJ1-1
cdr3_nt: TGCGCCAGCAGCTTGGATACAGCCAACATGAACACTGAAGCTTTCTTT
cdr3_aa: CASSLDTANMNTEAFF

v_call: TRBV7-2
clone_size: NA
d_call: NA
j_call: TRBJ1-2
cdr3_nt: TGTGCCAGCAACAAATTCGGGGAGGGCTATGGCTACACCTTC
cdr3_aa: CASNKFGEGYGYTF

v_call: TRBV19
clone_size: few
d_call: NA
j_call: TRBJ1-2
cdr3_nt: TGTGCCAGTAGTATAGATCTGGTGGCTGGCTACACCTTC
cdr3_aa: CASSIDLVAGYTF

v_call: TRBV6-5
clone_size: NA
d_call: TRBD2
j_call: TRBJ2-7
cdr3_nt: TGTGCCAGCAGGGCGACTAGCGCCTACGAGCAGTACTTC
cdr3_aa: CASRATSAYEQYF

v_call: TRBV6-5
clone_size: NA
d_call: NA
j_call: TRBJ1-1
cdr3_nt: TGTGCCAGCAGTTTCGGAGGACTACTGAACACTGAAGCTTTCTTT
cdr3_aa: CASSFGGLLNTEAFF

v_call: TRBV7-2
clone_size: NA
d_call: NA
j_call: TRBJ2-3
cdr3_nt: TGTGCCAGCAGCTCCAATAAGCCAGATACGCAGTATTTT
cdr3_aa: CASSSNKPDTQYF

v_call: TRBV5-1
clone_size: NA
d_call: NA
j_call: TRBJ1-1
cdr3_nt: TGCGCCAGCAGCTTGGCCTCGGGGGGGACTGAAGCTTTCTTT
cdr3_aa: CASSLASGGTEAFF

v_call: TRBV2
clone_size: NA
d_call: TRBD1
j_call: TRBJ1-5
cdr3_nt: TGTGCCAGCAGTGGCGACAGGGTGAGGAATCAGCCCCAGCATTTT
cdr3_aa: CASSGDRVRNQPQHF

v_call: TRBV6-2/TRBV6-3
clone_size: NA
d_call: TRBD1
j_call: TRBJ1-1
cdr3_nt: TGTGCCAGCAGTTACCCGGGACAGAGCACTGAAGCTTTCTTT
cdr3_aa: CASSYPGQSTEAFF

v_call: TRBV28
clone_size: NA
d_call: NA
j_call: TRBJ1-5
cdr3_nt: TGTGCCAGCAAATGGGGGGTCAATCAGCCCCAGCATTTT
cdr3_aa: CASKWGVNQPQHF

v_call: TRBV6-2/TRBV6-3
clone_size: NA
d_call: TRBD1
j_call: TRBJ2-1
cdr3_nt: TGTGCCAGCAGTTCCTACGCAGGGGGCAGGAATGAGCAGTTCTTC
cdr3_aa: CASSSYAGGRNEQFF

v_call: TRBV5-8
clone_size: few
d_call: NA
j_call: TRBJ1-4
cdr3_nt: TGTGCCAGCAGGTTGCTACTAGCAACTAATGAAAAACTGTTTTTT
cdr3_aa: CASRLLLATNEKLFF

v_call: TRBV3-1/TRBV3-2
clone_size: NA
d_call: TRBD2
j_call: TRBJ2-3
cdr3_nt: TGTGCCAGCAGCTCAAGGGGCGGGAGGTCAGGTGATACGCAGTATTTT
cdr3_aa: CASSSRGGRSGDTQYF

v_call: TRBV28
clone_size: NA
d_call: NA
j_call: TRBJ1-5
cdr3_nt: TGTGCCAGCAGTTCAATCCAGGGAAGTCAGCCCCAGCATTTT
cdr3_aa: CASSSIQGSQPQHF

v_call: TRBV28
clone_size: few
d_call: TRBD2
j_call: TRBJ2-7
cdr3_nt: TGTGCCAGCAGTTTATGGGGGCAGGGAAGCGGGAACGAGCAGTACTTC
cdr3_aa: CASSLWGQGSGNEQYF

v_call: TRBV28
clone_size: few
d_call: NA
j_call: TRBJ1-1
cdr3_nt: TGTGCCAGCAGTCTTCCCCTTACAGGGAACACTGAAGCTTTCTTT
cdr3_aa: CASSLPLTGNTEAFF

v_call: TRBV15
clone_size: few
d_call: NA
j_call: TRBJ2-7
cdr3_nt: TGTGCCACCAGCAGGACCGGGGGCTCCTACGAGCAGTACTTC
cdr3_aa: CATSRTGGSYEQYF